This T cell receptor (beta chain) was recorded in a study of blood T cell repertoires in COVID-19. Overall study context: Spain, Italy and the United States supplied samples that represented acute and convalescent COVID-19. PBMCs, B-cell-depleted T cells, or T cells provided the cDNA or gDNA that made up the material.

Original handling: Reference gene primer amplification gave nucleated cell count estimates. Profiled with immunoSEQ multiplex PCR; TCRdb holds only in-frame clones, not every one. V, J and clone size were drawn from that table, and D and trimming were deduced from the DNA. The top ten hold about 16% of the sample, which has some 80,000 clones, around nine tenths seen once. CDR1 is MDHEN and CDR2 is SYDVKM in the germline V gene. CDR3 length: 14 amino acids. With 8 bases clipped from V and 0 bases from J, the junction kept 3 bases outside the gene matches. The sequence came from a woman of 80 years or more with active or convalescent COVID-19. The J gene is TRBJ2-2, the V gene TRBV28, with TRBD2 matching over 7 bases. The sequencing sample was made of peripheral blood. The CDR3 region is CASLLAANTGELFF. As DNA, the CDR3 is TGTGCCAGCCTGCTAGCGGCGAACACCGGGGAGCTGTTTTTT. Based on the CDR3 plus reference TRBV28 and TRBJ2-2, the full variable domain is DVKVTQSSRYLVKRTGEKVFLECVQDMDHENMFWYRQDPGLGLRLIYFSYDVKMKEKGDIPEGYSVSREKKERFSLILESASTNQTSMYLCASLLAANTGELFFGEGSRLTVL.